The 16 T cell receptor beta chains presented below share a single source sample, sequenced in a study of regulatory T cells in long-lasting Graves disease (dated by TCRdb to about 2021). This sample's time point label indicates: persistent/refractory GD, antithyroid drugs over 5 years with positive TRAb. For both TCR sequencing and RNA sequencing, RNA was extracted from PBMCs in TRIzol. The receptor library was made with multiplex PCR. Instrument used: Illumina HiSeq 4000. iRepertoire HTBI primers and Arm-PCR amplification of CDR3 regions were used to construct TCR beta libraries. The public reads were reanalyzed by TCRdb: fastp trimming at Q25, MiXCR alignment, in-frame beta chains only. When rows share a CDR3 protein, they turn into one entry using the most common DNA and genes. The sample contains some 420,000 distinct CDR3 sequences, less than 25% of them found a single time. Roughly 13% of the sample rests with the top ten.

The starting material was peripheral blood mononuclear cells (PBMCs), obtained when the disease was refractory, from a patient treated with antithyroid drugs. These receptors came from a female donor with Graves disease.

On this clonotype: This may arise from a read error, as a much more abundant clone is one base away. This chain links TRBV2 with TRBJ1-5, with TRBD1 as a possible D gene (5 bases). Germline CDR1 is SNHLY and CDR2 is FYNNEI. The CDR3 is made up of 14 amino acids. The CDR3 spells CTSTLGGVGQPQHF. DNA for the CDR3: TGTACCAGCACCTTGGGGGGGGTCGGTCAGCCCCAGCATTTT.

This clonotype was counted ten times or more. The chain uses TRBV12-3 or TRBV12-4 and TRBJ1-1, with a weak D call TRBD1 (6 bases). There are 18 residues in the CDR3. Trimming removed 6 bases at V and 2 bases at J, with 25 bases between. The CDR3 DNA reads TGTGCCAGCAGAATAGGAGGCAACCGGTGGACAGCAAACACTGAAGCTTTCTTT. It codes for CASRIGGNRWTANTEAFF.

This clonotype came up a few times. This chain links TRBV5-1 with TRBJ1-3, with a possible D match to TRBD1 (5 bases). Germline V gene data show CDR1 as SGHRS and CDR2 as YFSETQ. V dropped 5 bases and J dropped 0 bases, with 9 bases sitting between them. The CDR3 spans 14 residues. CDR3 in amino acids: CASRLGVSGNTIYF. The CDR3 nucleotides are TGCGCCAGCAGATTAGGGGTCTCTGGAAACACCATATATTTT.

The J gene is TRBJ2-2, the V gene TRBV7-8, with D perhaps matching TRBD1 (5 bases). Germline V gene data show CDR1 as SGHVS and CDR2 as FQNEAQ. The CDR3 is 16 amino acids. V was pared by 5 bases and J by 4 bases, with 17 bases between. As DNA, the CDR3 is TGTGCCAGCAGCCCCACCCCCAGGGTTAGCACCGGGGAGCTGTTTTTT. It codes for CASSPTPRVSTGELFF.

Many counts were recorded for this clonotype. The CDR3 protein is CASSRDYRTYEQYF. In DNA form, the CDR3 reads TGTGCCAGCAGTCGGGACTACCGTACCTACGAGCAGTACTTC. This chain joins TRBV2 and TRBJ2-7, with TRBD2 matching over 7 bases. The CDR3 runs 14 residues. Germline lookup yields CDR1 SNHLY and CDR2 FYNNEI. V shed 5 bases, J shed 2 bases, and the junction held 6 bases outside the gene matches.

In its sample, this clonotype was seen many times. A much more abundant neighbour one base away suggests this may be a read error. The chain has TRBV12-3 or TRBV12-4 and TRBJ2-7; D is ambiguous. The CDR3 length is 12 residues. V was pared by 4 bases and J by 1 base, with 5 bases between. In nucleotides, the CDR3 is TGTGCCAGCAGTTACAATTCCTACGAGCAGTACTTC. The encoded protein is CASSYNSYEQYF.

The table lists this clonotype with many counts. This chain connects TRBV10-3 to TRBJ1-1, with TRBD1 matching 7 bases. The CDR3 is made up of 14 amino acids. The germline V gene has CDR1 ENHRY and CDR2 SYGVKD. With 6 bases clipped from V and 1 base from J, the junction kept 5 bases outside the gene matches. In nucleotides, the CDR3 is TGTGCCATCAGACAGGGGACTACGAACACTGAAGCTTTCTTT. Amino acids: CAIRQGTTNTEAFF.

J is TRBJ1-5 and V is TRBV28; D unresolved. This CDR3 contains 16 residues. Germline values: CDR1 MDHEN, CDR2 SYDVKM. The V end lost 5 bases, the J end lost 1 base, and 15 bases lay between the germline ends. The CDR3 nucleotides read TGTGCCAGCAGTCTAATTATGGCTAGCAGCAATCAGCCCCAGCATTTT. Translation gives CASSLIMASSNQPQHF. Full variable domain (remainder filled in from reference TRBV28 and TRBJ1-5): DVKVTQSSRYLVKRTGEKVFLECVQDMDHENMFWYRQDPGLGLRLIYFSYDVKMKEKGDIPEGYSVSREKKERFSLILESASTNQTSMYLCASSLIMASSNQPQHFGDGTRLSIL.

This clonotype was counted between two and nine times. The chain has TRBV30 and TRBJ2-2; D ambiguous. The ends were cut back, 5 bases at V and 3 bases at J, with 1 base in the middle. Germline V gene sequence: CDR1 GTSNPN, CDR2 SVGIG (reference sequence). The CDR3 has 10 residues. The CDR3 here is CAWYTGELFF. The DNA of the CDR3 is TGTGCCTGGTACACCGGGGAGCTGTTTTTT.

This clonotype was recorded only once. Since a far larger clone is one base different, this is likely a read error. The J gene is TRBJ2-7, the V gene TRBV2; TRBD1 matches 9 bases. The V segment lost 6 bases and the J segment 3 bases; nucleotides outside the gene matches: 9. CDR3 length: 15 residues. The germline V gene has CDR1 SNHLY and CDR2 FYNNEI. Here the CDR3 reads CASSPDGTGSYEQYF. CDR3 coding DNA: TGTGCCAGCAGCCCGGACGGGACAGGGAGCTACGAGCAGTACTTC.

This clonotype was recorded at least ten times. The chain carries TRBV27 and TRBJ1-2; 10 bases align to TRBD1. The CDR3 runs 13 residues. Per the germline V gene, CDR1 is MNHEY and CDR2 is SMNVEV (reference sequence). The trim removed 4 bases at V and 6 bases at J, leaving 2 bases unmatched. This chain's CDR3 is CASSSGQGNGYTF. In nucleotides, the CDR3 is TGTGCCAGCAGTTCGGGACAGGGGAATGGCTACACCTTC.

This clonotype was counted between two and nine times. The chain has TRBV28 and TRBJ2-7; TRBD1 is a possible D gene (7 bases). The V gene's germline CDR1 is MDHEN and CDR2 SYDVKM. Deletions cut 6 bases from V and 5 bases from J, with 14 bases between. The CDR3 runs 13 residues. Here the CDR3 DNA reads TGTGCCAGCAGGGCGGGACAGAGAAACGAGCAGTACTTC. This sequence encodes CASRAGQRNEQYF.

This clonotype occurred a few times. CDR3 in amino acids: CASSHRATKNIQYF. The CDR3 nucleotides are TGTGCCAGCAGCCACCGGGCCACGAAAAACATTCAGTACTTC. The chain couples TRBV7-3 to TRBJ2-4; D gene uncertain. The CDR3 extends over 14 amino acids. V dropped 5 bases and J dropped 4 bases, with 12 bases sitting between them. Germline CDR1 reads SGHTA; CDR2 reads FQGTGA. Based on the CDR3 plus reference TRBV7-3 and TRBJ2-4, the full variable domain is GAGVSQTPSNKVTEKGKYVELRCDPISGHTALYWYRQSLGQGPEFLIYFQGTGAADDSGLPNDRFFAVRPEGSVSTLKIQRTERGDSAVYLCASSHRATKNIQYFGAGTRLSVL.

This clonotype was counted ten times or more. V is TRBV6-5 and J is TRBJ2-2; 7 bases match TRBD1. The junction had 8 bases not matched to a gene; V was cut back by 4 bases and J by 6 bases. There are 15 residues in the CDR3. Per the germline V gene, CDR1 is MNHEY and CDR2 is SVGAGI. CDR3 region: CASSLLRTGSGELFF. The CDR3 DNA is TGTGCCAGCAGTTTACTACGGACAGGTTCCGGGGAGCTGTTTTTT.

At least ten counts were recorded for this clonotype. In DNA form, the CDR3 reads TGTGCCAGCTCCAGGGGCCGGAGTTTCCATGGGACCCAGTACTTC. Its protein is CASSRGRSFHGTQYF. The chain combines TRBV2 with TRBJ2-5, with D maybe TRBD1 (6 bases). V lost 8 bases to trimming and J lost 7 bases, with 23 bases between them. CDR3 length: 15 residues. Germline values: CDR1 SNHLY, CDR2 FYNNEI.

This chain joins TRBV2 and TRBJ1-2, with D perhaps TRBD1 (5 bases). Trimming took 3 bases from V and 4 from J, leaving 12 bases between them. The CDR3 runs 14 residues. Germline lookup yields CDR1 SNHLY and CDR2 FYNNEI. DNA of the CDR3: TGTGCCAGCAGTGAGGGGACCGCGTCCTATGGCTACACCTTC. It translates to CASSEGTASYGYTF. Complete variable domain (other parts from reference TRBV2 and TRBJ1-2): EPEVTQTPSHQVTQMGQEVILRCVPISNHLYFYWYRQILGQKVEFLVSFYNNEISEKSEIFDDQFSVERPDGSNFTLKIRSTKLEDSAMYFCASSEGTASYGYTFGSGTRLTVV.